The clone carrying this T cell receptor delta chain has at least ten counts. CDR1 TSWWSYY and CDR2 QGS come from the germline V gene. There are 16 residues in the CDR3. V was pared by 2 bases and J by 0 bases, with 13 bases between. This entry is derived from a study of γδ T cells in repeated Plasmodium falciparum infection. Turning to the study itself: Malian children with intense seasonal malaria exposure were compared with matched Australian children.

Vgamma9/Vdelta2+ and Vdelta2-negative gammadelta T cells were flow-sorted from PBMC for bulk sequencing. TCRdb re-called the multiplex PCR reads with CATT. The sample carries about 51,000 delta-chain clones, approximately 1.8% recorded once. The TCR originated in a pool of human donors (malaria-infected and uninfected, not separated). The chain has TRDV1 and TRDJ1, with D unresolved. The J gene comes from matching the DNA to germline here; TCRdb lacks it. Sequencing input: gamma-delta T cells from blood. The CDR3 region is CALGESRTFDTDKLIF. CDR3 bases: TGTGCTCTTGGGGAATCTCGAACCTTTGACACCGATAAACTCATCTTT.